This record looks at one T cell receptor beta chain sequence and its context. The data were obtained in a study of technical replicates of blood from a few donors. Germline V CDR1 and CDR2: SGDLS, YYNGEE. The CDR3 sequence is 14 residues long. Trimming left V 1 base short and J 0 bases short, with 7 bases between. Here immunoSEQ multiplex PCR was the method, and the copy in TCRdb shows in-frame clones only, minus some. The sample yields approximately 70,000 clones, approximately 93% seen once. The chain uses TRBV9 and TRBJ1-1, with D possibly being TRBD1 (6 bases). The sample taken for sequencing was T cells isolated from PBMCs. The TCR comes from a human donor in good health. The CDR3, as DNA: TGTGCCAGCAGCGTAACAGGGATGAACACTGAAGCTTTCTTT. Translation gives CASSVTGMNTEAFF.